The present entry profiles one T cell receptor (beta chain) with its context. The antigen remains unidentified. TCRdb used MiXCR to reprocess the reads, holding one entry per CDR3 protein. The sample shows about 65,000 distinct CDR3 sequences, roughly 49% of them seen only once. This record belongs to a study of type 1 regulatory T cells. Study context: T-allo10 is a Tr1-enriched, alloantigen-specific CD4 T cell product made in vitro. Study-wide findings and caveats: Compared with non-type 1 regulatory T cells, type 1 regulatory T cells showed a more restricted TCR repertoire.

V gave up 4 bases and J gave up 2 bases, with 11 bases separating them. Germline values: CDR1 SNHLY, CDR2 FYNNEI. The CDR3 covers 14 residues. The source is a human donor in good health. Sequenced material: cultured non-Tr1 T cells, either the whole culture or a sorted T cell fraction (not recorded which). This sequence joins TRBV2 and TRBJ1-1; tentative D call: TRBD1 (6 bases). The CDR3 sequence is CASSVQQGNTEAFF. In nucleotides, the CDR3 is TGTGCCAGCAGTGTCCAACAGGGAAACACTGAAGCTTTCTTT.